This record covers a single TCR beta chain. Its antigen remains unknown. This specimen comes from a study of vaccination effects on CD4 cells after COVID-19. Profiled with immunoSEQ multiplex PCR; TCRdb holds only in-frame clones, not every one. The table records some 50,000 clones, about 67% of them present only once. CD4+ T cells were isolated after around 9 days of culture. The CDR3 loop spans 11 amino acids. The germline V gene has CDR1 KGHSH and CDR2 LQKENI. V was shortened by 3 bases and J by 11 bases, with 10 bases between the two germline ends. Here the sequenced sample was CD4+ T cells from PBMCs cultured without peptide, taken before COVID-19 vaccination. The chain has TRBV18 and TRBJ1-2; the D is unclear. This TCR was recovered from a human donor who received a COVID-19 vaccine. The CDR3 bases are TGTGCCAGCTCACCGCAGGAAAAGTACACCTTC. It is translated as CASSPQEKYTF.